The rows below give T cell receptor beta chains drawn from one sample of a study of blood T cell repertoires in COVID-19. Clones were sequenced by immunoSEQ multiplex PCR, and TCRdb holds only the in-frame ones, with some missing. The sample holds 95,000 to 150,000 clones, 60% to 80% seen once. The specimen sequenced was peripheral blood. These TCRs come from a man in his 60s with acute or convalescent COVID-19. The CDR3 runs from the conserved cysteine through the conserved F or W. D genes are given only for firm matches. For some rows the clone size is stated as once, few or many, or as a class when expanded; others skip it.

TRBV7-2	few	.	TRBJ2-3	TGTGCCAGCAGCTTAGCGCCCACTAGCACAGATACGCAGTATTTT	CASSLAPTSTDTQYF
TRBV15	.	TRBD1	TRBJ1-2	TGTGCCACCAGCAGGGATATGGACAGGGAGGGAGACTATGGCTACACCTTC	CATSRDMDREGDYGYTF
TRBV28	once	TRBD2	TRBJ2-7	TGTGCCAGCAGTCCGGGACTAGCGGGACTCTACGAGCAGTACTTC	CASSPGLAGLYEQYF
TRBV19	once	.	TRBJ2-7	TGTGCCAGTAGTGTCGCCCCGGGTCCATTCGAGCAGTACTTC	CASSVAPGPFEQYF
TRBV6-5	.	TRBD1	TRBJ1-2	TGTGCCAGCAGTTATAACAGGGGCCGAGGTGGCTACACCTTC	CASSYNRGRGGYTF
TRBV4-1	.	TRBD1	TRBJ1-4	TGCGCCAGCAGCCAAGGGGACAGGGATAATGAAAAACTGTTTTTT	CASSQGDRDNEKLFF
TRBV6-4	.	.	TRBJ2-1	TGTGCCAGCAGTGACTCACCTTTCCGGGAGTTGGGTGAGCAGTTCTTC	CASSDSPFRELGEQFF
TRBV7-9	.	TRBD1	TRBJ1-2	TGTGCCAGCAGCCGATGGGACAGAACTAACTATGGCTACACCTTC	CASSRWDRTNYGYTF
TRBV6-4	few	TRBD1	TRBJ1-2	TGTGCCAGCAGTTACAGGGGGACCTATGGCTACACCTTC	CASSYRGTYGYTF
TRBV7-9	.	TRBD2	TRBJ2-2	TGTGCCAGCAGCTCGAGCGGGGGGGGTACCCGGGAGCTGTTTTTT	CASSSSGGGTRELFF
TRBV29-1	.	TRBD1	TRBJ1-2	TGCAGCGTTGGACAGGGATTAACGCGCTATGGCTACACCTTC	CSVGQGLTRYGYTF
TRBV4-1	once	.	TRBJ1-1	TGCGCCAGCAGCCAAGGCCGGCTAAAGGAGACGGCTGAAGCTTTCTTT	CASSQGRLKETAEAFF
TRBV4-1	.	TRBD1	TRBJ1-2	TGCGCCAGCAGCCAAGCAGCGGGACAGGGGACCTACACCTTC	CASSQAAGQGTYTF
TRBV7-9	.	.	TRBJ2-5	TGTGCCAGCAGCCCAGGGGCTAGCAAAGAGACCCAGTACTTC	CASSPGASKETQYF
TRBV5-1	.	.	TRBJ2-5	TGCGCCAGCAGCGAGGGATTACTGTACCAAGAGACCCAGTACTTC	CASSEGLLYQETQYF
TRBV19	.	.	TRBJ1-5	TGTGCCAGTAGTATCCCGGGAGTCAACCATCAGCCCCAGCATTTT	CASSIPGVNHQPQHF
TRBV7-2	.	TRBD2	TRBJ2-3	TGTGCCAGCAGTTACGGACTAGCAATCACAGATACGCAGTATTTT	CASSYGLAITDTQYF